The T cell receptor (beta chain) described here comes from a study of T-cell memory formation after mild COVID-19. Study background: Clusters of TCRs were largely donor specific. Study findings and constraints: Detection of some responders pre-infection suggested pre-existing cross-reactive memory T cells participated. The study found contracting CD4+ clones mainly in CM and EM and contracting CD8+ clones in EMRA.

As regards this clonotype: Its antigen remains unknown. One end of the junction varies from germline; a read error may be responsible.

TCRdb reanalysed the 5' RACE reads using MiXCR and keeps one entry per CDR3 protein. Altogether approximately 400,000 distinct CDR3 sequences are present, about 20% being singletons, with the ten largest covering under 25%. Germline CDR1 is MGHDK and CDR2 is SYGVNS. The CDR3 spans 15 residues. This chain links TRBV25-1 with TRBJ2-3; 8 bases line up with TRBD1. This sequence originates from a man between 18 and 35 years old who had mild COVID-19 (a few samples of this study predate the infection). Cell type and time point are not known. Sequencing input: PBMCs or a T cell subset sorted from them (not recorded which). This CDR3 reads CDSSEGTGVIWTQYF. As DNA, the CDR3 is TGTGACAGCAGTGAAGGGACAGGTGTTATTTGGACGCAGTATTTT.